A single sample gave rise to the 5 T cell receptor beta chains below, sequenced in a study of cytomegalovirus exposure and HLA in healthy donors. The PCR contained 60 Vbeta and 13 Jbeta primers. Produced via immunoSEQ multiplex PCR; TCRdb's table is partial and in-frame only. The sample gives around 150,000 clones, around three quarters of which show up once; less than 8.5% is in the top ten. The sample comprised PBMCs. The receptor source for this set is a man aged 35 to 55 in good health and CMV-seropositive.

J is TRBJ2-3 and V is TRBV14, with a weak D call TRBD2 (6 bases). The CDR3 loop spans 16 amino acids. Trimming left V 0 bases short and J 2 bases short, with 12 bases between. CDR1 and CDR2 from the germline V gene are SGHDN and FVKESK. The CDR3 here is CASSQDRGGVTDTQYF. Written as DNA, the CDR3 is TGTGCCAGCAGCCAAGATCGAGGCGGGGTCACAGATACGCAGTATTTT.

The chain employs TRBV5-6 and TRBJ1-1; D is unclear. Germline CDR1 and CDR2: SGHDT and YYEEEE. Between the trimmed V and J ends, which lost 4 bases and 5 bases, there was a span of 18 bases. This CDR3 has 15 residues. The CDR3 protein is CASSMLGERGTEAFF. The CDR3 DNA is TGTGCCAGCAGCATGCTTGGGGAGCGGGGAACTGAAGCTTTCTTT.

The chain couples TRBV9 to TRBJ2-1; no firm D call. The CDR3 is 12 residues long. Germline V gene sequence: CDR1 SGDLS, CDR2 YYNGEE. Trimming pared 4 bases from V and 9 bases from J, leaving 11 bases between. The CDR3 reads CASSSEMSEQFF. In DNA form, the CDR3 reads TGTGCCAGCAGCTCCGAGATGAGTGAGCAGTTCTTC.

J is TRBJ1-2 and V is TRBV5-5, with 9 bases matching TRBD1. Germline lookup yields CDR1 SGHKS and CDR2 YYEKEE (reference sequence). The CDR3 covers 15 residues. J lost 6 bases, V lost 1 base, and 7 bases had no gene match. The chain's CDR3 is CASSLLQGASDGYTF. The DNA of the CDR3 is TGTGCCAGCAGCTTGTTACAGGGGGCTTCGGATGGCTACACCTTC.

This clone was seen a few times. The V and J genes are TRBV5-4 and TRBJ2-5, with 11 bases lining up with TRBD2. CDR1 is SGHNT and CDR2 is YYREEE in the germline V gene (reference sequence). V lost 3 bases to trimming and J lost 5 bases; unmatched junction nucleotides: 9. There are 16 residues in the CDR3. The CDR3 sequence: CASSSGPTSGEETQYF. CDR3 sequence (DNA): TGTGCCAGCAGCTCTGGACCGACTAGCGGGGAGGAGACCCAGTACTTC. The full variable domain, completed using reference TRBV5-4 and TRBJ2-5, is ETGVTQSPTHLIKTRGQQVTLRCSSQSGHNTVSWYQQALGQGPQFIFQYYREEENGRGNFPPRFSGLQFPNYSSELNVNALELDDSALYLCASSSGPTSGEETQYFGPGTRLLVL.